These 22 T cell receptor beta chains were sequenced from one sample in a study of T cells in Graves' hyperthyroidism and ophthalmopathy (dated by TCRdb to the late 2010s). Library prep was done by multiplex PCR. These reads were obtained on an Illumina HiSeq 2000. Amplification of TCR beta CDR3 regions was carried out from RNA transcripts. For the first round of RT-PCR on the TCR CDR3, the HTBI primer set was used together with the Qiagen OneStep RT-PCR kit. Through fastp at Q25 and MiXCR, TCRdb rebuilt clones from the public reads, retaining in-frame beta chains. Duplicate CDR3 protein sequences are folded into a single record with the most common DNA and genes. Here the sample has 300,000 to 400,000 distinct CDR3 sequences; 13% occur a single time. The top ten clonotypes cover 9.2% of the sample. Sequenced input: blood. Receptor source: a woman under 30 with Graves' hyperthyroidism.

This clonotype has at least ten counts. V is TRBV2 and J is TRBJ1-1; unclear D gene. This CDR3 contains 12 residues. Between the trimmed V and J ends, which lost 0 bases and 4 bases, there was a span of 3 bases. Germline CDR1 reads SNHLY; CDR2 reads FYNNEI. The CDR3 protein is CASSEAATEAFF. In DNA, the CDR3 is TGTGCCAGCAGTGAAGCGGCCACTGAAGCTTTCTTT.

In this sample, this clonotype turned up many times. The genes are TRBV20-1 and TRBJ2-4, with TRBD2 matching 8 bases. The CDR3 has 13 amino acids. Trimming at V came to 6 bases and at J to 6 bases, leaving 7 bases not matched to a gene. Germline loops: CDR1 DFQATT, CDR2 SNEGSKA (reference sequence). In nucleotides, the CDR3 is TGCAGTGCCCTGACTAGCGATCGAAACATTCAGTACTTC. Protein: CSALTSDRNIQYF.

The sample holds many counts of this clonotype. The chain carries TRBV12-3 or TRBV12-4 and TRBJ2-7; D gene uncertain. This CDR3 is built from 14 residues. V lost 3 bases, J lost 0 bases, and 9 bases lay in between. CDR3 amino acids: CASSLPESSYEQYF. CDR3 nucleotide sequence: TGTGCCAGCAGTTTGCCCGAATCCTCCTACGAGCAGTACTTC.

This clonotype was observed at least ten times. The V call is TRBV7-3, the J call TRBJ1-5, with 7 positions matching TRBD1. The junction had 33 bases not matched to a gene; V was cut back by 2 bases and J by 8 bases. Per the germline V gene, CDR1 is SGHTA and CDR2 is FQGTGA. The CDR3 extends over 23 amino acids. The CDR3 DNA follows: TGTGCCAGCAGCTTATGGCCAGGGCCCTGGGCCAGGGCACACAGGGGTGGGGGAGAGCCCCAGCATTTT. Protein product: CASSLWPGPWARAHRGGGEPQHF.

This clonotype has at least ten counts. The chain is built from TRBV27 and TRBJ1-2; D is unclear. Trimming left V 2 bases short and J 7 bases short, with 11 bases between. The CDR3 contains 13 residues. Germline CDR1 reads MNHEY; CDR2 reads SMNVEV (reference sequence). CDR3 in DNA: TGTGCCAGCAGTTTAGACGGAGTAGGTGGCTACACCTTC. This encodes CASSLDGVGGYTF.

This clonotype was detected many times. The V call is TRBV12-3 or TRBV12-4, the J call TRBJ2-5, with 7 bases fitting TRBD1. Trimming cost V 9 bases and J 5 bases; bases outside gene matches: 9. This CDR3 has 13 residues. Written as DNA, the CDR3 is TGTGCCAGTTTGAGGGGGCGCGGGGAGACCCAGTACTTC. This gives the protein CASLRGRGETQYF.

In the case of this clonotype: This clone may be a read error of a much larger clone one base away. The chain links TRBV27 to TRBJ2-7, with D hard to call. This CDR3 region has 14 residues. CDR1 and CDR2 from the germline V gene are MNHEY and SMNVEV (reference sequence). CDR3 residues: CASSHAGPSHEQYF. CDR3 in DNA: TGTGCCAGCAGTCATGCAGGCCCCTCCCACGAGCAGTACTTC.

This clonotype was seen many times. The chain links TRBV12-3 or TRBV12-4 to TRBJ2-4; TRBD1 matches 9 bases. This CDR3 region has 14 residues. The junction had 4 bases not matched to a gene; V was cut back by 3 bases and J by 7 bases. CDR3 sequence: CASSFSGTGNIQYF. In DNA, the CDR3 is TGTGCCAGCAGTTTCTCGGGGACAGGGAACATTCAGTACTTC.

This clonotype has a count of ten or more. The J gene is TRBJ1-2, the V gene TRBV12-3 or TRBV12-4, with D tentatively TRBD1 (5 bases). The V and J ends lost 1 base and 5 bases respectively, with 14 bases between them. The CDR3 length is 15 residues. CDR3 amino acids: CASSLEMGLGYGYTF. The CDR3 DNA reads TGTGCCAGCAGTTTAGAAATGGGGCTTGGATATGGCTACACCTTC.

In this sample, this clonotype turned up many times. V and J are TRBV3-1 and TRBJ2-7; possibly TRBD1 or TRBD2 for D (5 bases each). Looked up from germline, CDR1 is LGHDT and CDR2 is YNNKEL (reference sequence). The CDR3 extends over 14 amino acids. Deletions cut 4 bases from V and 5 bases from J, with 15 bases between. The DNA for the CDR3 is TGTGCCAGCAGCCCCGGGACCGGACGGAACGAGCAGTACTTC. Amino acids: CASSPGTGRNEQYF.

There are many counts of this clonotype. This sequence joins TRBV6-6 and TRBJ2-7, with D unresolved. This CDR3 spans 12 amino acids. Deletions cut 0 bases from V and 6 bases from J, with 6 bases between. Germline V gene sequence: CDR1 MNHNY, CDR2 SVGAGI (reference sequence). Written as DNA, the CDR3 is TGTGCCAGCAGTTACTCGAAGGGCGAGCAGTACTTC. Translated: CASSYSKGEQYF.

V and J are TRBV6-1 and TRBJ2-1, with D perhaps matching TRBD1 or TRBD2 (5 bases each). Trimming cost V 1 base and J 10 bases, with 17 bases left between them. The germline CDR1 and CDR2 sequences are MNHNS and SASEGT. The CDR3 is made up of 15 amino acids. CDR3 protein: CASSEEYSDSTEQFF. The CDR3 DNA reads TGTGCCAGCAGTGAAGAATATAGCGACAGTACCGAGCAGTTCTTC.

The chain joins TRBV28 to TRBJ2-1, with 7 positions matching TRBD1. Germline values: CDR1 MDHEN, CDR2 SYDVKM. V gave up 6 bases and J gave up 3 bases; unmatched junction bases: 11. The CDR3 sequence is 16 residues long. In DNA, the CDR3 is TGTGCCAGCAGCCCCCCGACAGGGCAATTCTACAATGAGCAGTTCTTC. Protein sequence: CASSPPTGQFYNEQFF.

This clonotype was counted at least ten times. The chain joins TRBV7-2 to TRBJ2-7; 7 bases match TRBD2. The CDR3 length is 14 residues. Germline CDR1 SGHTA, CDR2 FQGNSA. V trimming: 1 base; J trimming: 2 bases; junction bases outside the gene matches: 2. CDR3 protein: CASSLGLAAYEQYF. Here the CDR3 DNA reads TGTGCCAGCAGCTTAGGGCTAGCGGCCTACGAGCAGTACTTC.

This clonotype was picked up many times. The chain joins TRBV19 to TRBJ1-1; D ambiguous. Trimming left V 1 base short and J 4 bases short, with 16 bases between. CDR3 length equals 16 residues. The germline CDR1 and CDR2 sequences are LNHDA and SQIVND (reference sequence). CDR3 loop: CASSIGEEVRSTEAFF. CDR3 in DNA: TGTGCCAGTAGTATAGGGGAGGAGGTTCGTAGCACTGAAGCTTTCTTT.

In its sample, this clonotype was seen many times. The chain employs TRBV5-1 and TRBJ1-6; weak D call: TRBD1 (6 bases). Germline CDR1 SGHRS, CDR2 YFSETQ. The CDR3 consists of 13 residues. Between the trimmed V and J ends, which lost 4 bases and 5 bases, there was a span of 7 bases. The CDR3 reads CASSPGDNSPLHF. The CDR3, as DNA: TGCGCCAGCAGCCCAGGGGATAATTCACCCCTCCACTTT.

The table lists this clonotype with many counts. The V gene is TRBV20-1, the J gene TRBJ2-5; D is uncertain. In germline, CDR1 is DFQATT, CDR2 SNEGSKA (reference sequence). The CDR3 is made up of 12 amino acids. Deletions cut 2 bases from V and 5 bases from J, with 9 bases between. This CDR3 reads CSARLGSETQYF. Here the CDR3 DNA reads TGCAGTGCTAGATTGGGGTCGGAGACCCAGTACTTC.

At least ten counts were recorded for this clonotype. CDR3 residues: CASVAGEVETQYF. The CDR3 coding sequence is TGTGCCAGCGTAGCGGGAGAGGTTGAGACCCAGTACTTC. The J gene is TRBJ2-5, the V gene TRBV2; 9 bases line up with TRBD2. V dropped 8 bases and J dropped 5; count of bases not matched to a gene: 6. Germline V gene data show CDR1 as SNHLY and CDR2 as FYNNEI. CDR3 length: 13 residues.

This clonotype was counted ten times or more. The chain links TRBV7-8 to TRBJ1-6; the match to TRBD1 covers 8 bases. This CDR3 has 16 residues. V was pared by 2 bases and J by 7 bases, with 7 bases of the junction left unmatched. The germline V gene has CDR1 SGHVS and CDR2 FQNEAQ. The CDR3 nucleotides read TGTGCCAGCAGCTTAATGCAGGGGGCGCTCAATTCACCCCTCCACTTT. It yields the protein CASSLMQGALNSPLHF.

This clonotype was observed many times. The rearrangement uses TRBV11-2 and TRBJ2-4, with D uncertain. The germline V gene encodes CDR1 SGHAT and CDR2 FQNNGV. This CDR3 region has 13 residues. Trimming stripped 5 bases from V and 8 bases from J, with 13 bases between. The CDR3 region has the DNA TGTGCCAGCAGCGGGTGGGCCGAGGACATTCAGTACTTC. It codes for CASSGWAEDIQYF.

The table lists this clonotype with many counts. CDR3 loop: CASSANTDGYTF. DNA for the CDR3: TGTGCCAGCAGTGCAAACACGGATGGCTACACCTTC. The chain employs TRBV2 and TRBJ1-2; no clear D. V was cut by 4 bases and J by 6 bases, with 9 bases left in between. The CDR3 has 12 residues. Germline V gene sequence: CDR1 SNHLY, CDR2 FYNNEI.

This clonotype was counted between two and nine times. The CDR3 is CASSEQAGSPLHF. In DNA form, the CDR3 reads TGCGCCAGCAGTGAGCAGGCCGGTTCACCCCTCCACTTT. The chain carries TRBV10-2 and TRBJ1-6; the D is unclear. The CDR3 is made up of 13 amino acids. CDR1 and CDR2 (germline): WSHSY, SAAADI. V lost 2 bases to trimming and J lost 9 bases, with 8 bases between them.